The rows below give T cell receptor beta chains drawn from one sample of a study of T-cell reconstitution after alpha-beta-depleted transplantation in children. TCRdb itself ran the PCR reads through MiXCR, one entry per CDR3 protein. The sample includes fewer than 450,000 distinct CDR3 sequences, 15% to 20% of them seen just once. The starting material was PBMCs, mostly from graft donor cells, obtained 360 days after TCRalphabeta/CD19-depleted stem cell transplant. The source is a male patient between 2 and 10 years old who had a stem cell transplant for acute lymphoblastic leukemia, so the T cells may come from the graft donor. Both conserved end residues are part of each CDR3. The D gene is left open where the match is weak. Some rows have no size entry. The others give once, few or many, or a class for an expanded clone.

j_call	d_call	v_call	clone_size	cdr3_nt	cdr3_aa
TRBJ2-3	TRBD2	TRBV6-5	few	TGTGCCAGCAGTTACCGACTAGCGGGAGGCCCAGATACGCAGTATTTT	CASSYRLAGGPDTQYF
TRBJ2-1	.	TRBV7-2	.	TGTGCCAGCAGTAGCGCGGGACCTTCCTACAATGAGCAGTTCTTC	CASSSAGPSYNEQFF
TRBJ1-1	.	TRBV11-2	.	TGTGCCAGCAGCCCCCTTTGGCGGCCCAGCAGGCCGAGCACTGAAGCTTTCTTT	CASSPLWRPSRPSTEAFF
TRBJ2-1	.	TRBV9	many	TGTGCCAGCGCCCGTGAAGGCGAGCAGTTCTTC	CASAREGEQFF
TRBJ2-7	.	TRBV3-1	many	TGTGCCAGCAGCCAAGCGGAGGCACTCCGAGGCGGCGAGCAGTACTTC	CASSQAEALRGGEQYF
TRBJ2-7	.	TRBV30	.	TGTGCCTGGAGTCCTGGACCCTACGAGCAGTACTTC	CAWSPGPYEQYF
TRBJ2-7	.	TRBV7-9	few	TGTGCCAGCAGCTCCCAAGGGGCGGGCTACGAGCAGTACTTC	CASSSQGAGYEQYF
TRBJ2-1	.	TRBV2	.	TGTGCCAGCAGTGCTAGAAAGCGCGACAATGAGCAGTTCTTC	CASSARKRDNEQFF
TRBJ2-3	.	TRBV12-3/TRBV12-4	many	TGTGCCAGCAGTTTAAACGGTGCAGATACGCAGTATTTT	CASSLNGADTQYF
TRBJ2-1	.	TRBV7-9	.	TGTGCCAGCAGCTTAGTCGCGCCCGCGGCCTACAATGAGCAGTTCTTC	CASSLVAPAAYNEQFF
TRBJ1-5	.	TRBV4-2	many	TGTGCCAGCAGCCAAGAGAGTCAGGGCCGTCAGCCCCAGCATTTT	CASSQESQGRQPQHF
TRBJ1-5	.	TRBV28	.	TGTGCCAGCAGTTTAGAGGGGTGGGGGCGGGAGGGGCCCCAGCATTTT	CASSLEGWGREGPQHF
TRBJ1-6	.	TRBV7-8	.	TGTGCCAGCAGCTTGAGACAGTCTAATTCACCCCTCCACTTT	CASSLRQSNSPLHF
TRBJ2-7	.	TRBV3-1	few	TGTGCCAGCAGCCTCCCCGGGACTTCTCCCTACGAGCAGTACTTC	CASSLPGTSPYEQYF
TRBJ2-7	.	TRBV6-1	few	TGTGCCACTTCCAATCAGGGGTCCTACGAGCAGTACTTC	CATSNQGSYEQYF
TRBJ1-3	.	TRBV3-1	.	TGTGCCAGCAGCCAAGGGGGTCAGGGAGGAGGCTCTGGAAACACCATATATTTT	CASSQGGQGGGSGNTIYF
TRBJ2-7	.	TRBV5-1	.	TGCGCCAGCAGCCAAGAGGGACCGAGCTACGAGCAGTACTTC	CASSQEGPSYEQYF
TRBJ2-5	.	TRBV7-2	.	TGTGCCAGCAGCTTAGGTAGATCGGAGACCCAGTACTTC	CASSLGRSETQYF
TRBJ2-1	.	TRBV2	many	TGTGCCAGCTCCGAGGCCGTTGAGCAGTTCTTC	CASSEAVEQFF
TRBJ2-1	TRBD2	TRBV4-1	few	TGCGCCAGCAGCCAAGATAGGCTAGCGGGACGGATCAATGAGCAGTTCTTC	CASSQDRLAGRINEQFF
TRBJ2-1	TRBD2	TRBV28	few	TGTGCCAGCAAGGGGACTAGCGGGGCCTACAATGAGCAGTTCTTC	CASKGTSGAYNEQFF
TRBJ1-2	TRBD1	TRBV9	few	TGTGCCAGCAGCGCCGGTCGACAGGGTAACTATGGCTACACCTTC	CASSAGRQGNYGYTF
TRBJ2-4	TRBD2	TRBV20-1	.	TGCAGTGCTAGCCCTAGCGGTAAAAACATTCAGTACTTC	CSASPSGKNIQYF
TRBJ2-7	.	TRBV12-5	few	TGTGCTAGTGGTTTGGTACTACTCCAGGACACGCTGAGCCTACGCGAGCAGTACTTC	CASGLVLLQDTLSLREQYF
TRBJ1-4	.	TRBV4-2	once	TGTGCCATGGGCCCCGGGACCCTGAAGGGAAAACTGTTTTTT	CAMGPGTLKGKLFF
TRBJ2-5	.	TRBV3-1	.	TGTGCCAGCAGCCAAGAGACCCCCTGGACCGGAGAGACCCAGTACTTC	CASSQETPWTGETQYF
TRBJ2-2	.	TRBV6-5	many	TGTGCCAGCAGTTATCGGGCCGGGGAGCTGTTTTTT	CASSYRAGELFF
TRBJ2-5	.	TRBV11-2	.	TGTGCCAGCAGCCCTGCAGGGGAGACCCAGTACTTC	CASSPAGETQYF
TRBJ2-1	TRBD2	TRBV28	many	TGTGCCAGCAGTTTAAGACTAGCGGGAGAGGGTTACAATGAGCAGTTCTTC	CASSLRLAGEGYNEQFF
TRBJ2-7	.	TRBV29-1	few	TGCAGCGTTGTGGATAGTGGCGAGCAGTACTTC	CSVVDSGEQYF
TRBJ1-3	.	TRBV5-1	few	TGCGCCAGCAGCTTGGGGGCAGGTGCCTCTGGAAACACCATATATTTT	CASSLGAGASGNTIYF
TRBJ2-5	.	TRBV9	.	TGTGCCAGCAGCCCCCGGACCGTCCTTTGGGAGACCCAGTACTTC	CASSPRTVLWETQYF
TRBJ2-1	TRBD2	TRBV7-9	.	TGTGCCAGCAGCCAGCTAGCGGGCTCCTACAATGAGCAGTTCTTC	CASSQLAGSYNEQFF
TRBJ2-1	TRBD2	TRBV7-2	many	TGTGCCAGCAGAAACGGACTAGCGGGAGAAGGCGATGAGCAGTTCTTC	CASRNGLAGEGDEQFF
TRBJ2-1	.	TRBV28	few	TGTGCCAGCAGCATCCAGGGAAATGAGCAGTTCTTC	CASSIQGNEQFF
TRBJ1-5	TRBD1	TRBV7-9	.	TGTGCCAGCAGCAGCCCAGGGACAGGGCAGCCCCAGCATTTT	CASSSPGTGQPQHF
TRBJ2-7	.	TRBV3-1	few	TGTGCCAGCTCTACGGTCACTTCGCACTCCTACGAGCAGTACTTC	CASSTVTSHSYEQYF
TRBJ2-6	.	TRBV4-3	.	TGCGCCAGCAGCCCTCCGGGACAAGGCCTCTCTGGGGCCAACGTCCTGACTTTC	CASSPPGQGLSGANVLTF
TRBJ2-7	.	TRBV4-3	few	TGCGCCAGCAGCCAAGATACGGCGTCGTCCTACGAGCAGTACTTC	CASSQDTASSYEQYF
TRBJ1-2	TRBD1	TRBV5-1	few	TGCGCCAGCAGCCCAACGGGAACAGGGGGGAGCTATGGCTACACCTTC	CASSPTGTGGSYGYTF
TRBJ1-2	TRBD1	TRBV3-1	.	TGTGCCAGCAGCCGGACAGGCTCGAACTATGGCTACACCTTC	CASSRTGSNYGYTF
TRBJ2-1	TRBD2	TRBV7-2	many	TGTGCCAGCAGCCCACGACTAGCGGGAGTACGTGAGCAGTTCTTC	CASSPRLAGVREQFF
TRBJ1-5	.	TRBV7-2	few	TGTGCCAGCAGCTTAGGGGGGCTTGGGAGCAATCAGCCCCAGCATTTT	CASSLGGLGSNQPQHF
TRBJ2-2	.	TRBV4-1	.	TGCGCCAGCAGCCAAGCTTCCGGGAGTCGGACCGGGGAGCTGTTTTTT	CASSQASGSRTGELFF
TRBJ2-5	.	TRBV6-1	.	TGTGCCATGGGAAAGGACAGCCGGCGGACCCAGTACTTC	CAMGKDSRRTQYF
TRBJ2-3	.	TRBV29-1	few	TGCAGCGCGGATAGACAGGTTTGGGCTTCTGATACGCAGTATTTT	CSADRQVWASDTQYF
TRBJ2-1	TRBD2	TRBV12-3/TRBV12-4	few	TGTGCCAGCAGTTTTGCACTAGCGGACCCAAATGAGCAGTTCTTC	CASSFALADPNEQFF
TRBJ1-5	.	TRBV3-1	.	TGTGCCAGCAGCCAATCCCTGGGCGCGTATAGCAATCAGCCCCAGCATTTT	CASSQSLGAYSNQPQHF
TRBJ1-6	TRBD1	TRBV4-1	.	TGCGCCAGCAGCCTGGACAGGGGATATTCACCCCTCCACTTT	CASSLDRGYSPLHF
TRBJ1-1	TRBD1	TRBV6-1	.	TGTGCCAGCAGCCTCACTCAGGGGGCACGGCTCATGAACACTGAAGCTTTCTTT	CASSLTQGARLMNTEAFF
TRBJ2-3	.	TRBV5-1	.	TGCGCCAGCACCCGGGGGCAACCAAGCACAGATACGCAGTATTTT	CASTRGQPSTDTQYF
TRBJ1-2	.	TRBV29-1	many	TGCAGCGCGCAGGGAGACTATGGCTACACCTTC	CSAQGDYGYTF
TRBJ2-7	.	TRBV11-2	few	TGTGCCAGCAGCTTCGACGGGAGCCCCTACGAGCAGTACTTC	CASSFDGSPYEQYF